The 27 T cell receptor beta chains below were found in one sample sequenced in a study of Ad26.COV2.S vaccination and SARS-CoV-2 variants (dated by TCRdb to about 2021). Taken with the paper, the label for treatment or condition translates to: around 19 received Ad26.COV2.S at low or high dose, single or two shots; 5 received placebo; per-sample allocation not given. For vaccine and placebo recipients, the sequenced repertoires came from samples collected on day 63 after the first injection. Receptor libraries were prepared by the immunoSEQ multiplex PCR assay. Imported from immuneACCESS, the table was reduced by TCRdb to in-frame sequences with V and J called. These copies leave out some clones; in studies compared against another copy, an unresolved V gene accounts for under half, and the cause of the remainder is not known. Within this sample are hundreds of thousands of clones, with 70% to 90% of them counted one time only. Together, the top ten hold roughly 3.3% of the sample.

The starting material was peripheral blood, obtained in a trial of Ad26.COV2.S vaccine versus placebo. The receptors come from a person aged 18-65 years who received the Ad26.COV2.S COVID-19 vaccine or a placebo.

V is TRBV5-1 and J is TRBJ1-2, with 8 bases identical to TRBD1. The germline V gene encodes CDR1 SGHRS and CDR2 YFSETQ. This CDR3 region has 14 residues. Trimming at V came to 3 bases and at J to 4 bases, leaving 5 bases not matched to a gene. In DNA form, the CDR3 reads TGCGCCAGCAGCTCCCAGGGGGCCGGCTATGGCTACACCTTC. It is translated as CASSSQGAGYGYTF.

This clone showed up just once. The chain joins TRBV19 to TRBJ2-3; a possible D gene is TRBD1 (5 bases). Trimming pared 5 bases from V and 2 bases from J, leaving 14 bases between. CDR1 and CDR2 (germline): LNHDA, SQIVND (reference sequence). There are 15 residues in the CDR3. The CDR3 region is CASSFAGNPTDTQYF. CDR3 in DNA: TGTGCCAGTAGTTTCGCAGGGAACCCCACAGATACGCAGTATTTT. Full variable domain (outside the CDR3, taken from reference TRBV19 and TRBJ2-3): DGGITQSPKYLFRKEGQNVTLSCEQNLNHDAMYWYRQDPGQGLRLIYYSQIVNDFQKGDIAEGYSVSREKKESFPLTVTSAQKNPTAFYLCASSFAGNPTDTQYFGPGTRLTVL.

The rearrangement uses TRBV4-1 and TRBJ2-1; tentatively, D is TRBD1 or TRBD2 (5 bases each). This CDR3 region has 14 residues. Trimming removed 2 bases from V and 8 bases from J, with 13 bases in between. Germline CDR1 reads MGHRA; CDR2 reads YSYEKL. CDR3 in amino acids: CASSQRTWDDEQFF. The CDR3 DNA follows: TGCGCCAGCAGCCAACGGACTTGGGACGATGAGCAGTTCTTC.

This chain joins TRBV7-8 and TRBJ2-7; the D call may be TRBD1 or TRBD2 (5 bases each). Trimming pared 5 bases from V and 10 bases from J, leaving 15 bases between. The CDR3 is made up of 12 amino acids. Germline CDR1 is SGHVS and CDR2 is FQNEAQ. The CDR3 loop reads CASSQNVGAQYF. DNA for the CDR3: TGTGCCAGCAGCCAAAACGTCGGGGCCCAGTACTTC.

The chain uses TRBV7-9 and TRBJ2-2; D is tentatively TRBD1 or TRBD2 (6 bases each). Germline V gene data show CDR1 as SEHNR and CDR2 as FQNEAQ (reference sequence). The CDR3 runs 15 residues. The V end was cut by 1 base, the J end by 6 bases, with 12 bases between. This CDR3 reads CASSLGGAAAGELFF. The CDR3 DNA follows: TGTGCCAGCAGCTTAGGGGGGGCCGCCGCCGGGGAGCTGTTTTTT.

This clone has a single count. The chain employs TRBV28 and TRBJ1-2; D is perhaps TRBD1 (5 bases). In germline, CDR1 is MDHEN, CDR2 SYDVKM. There are 13 residues in the CDR3. V dropped 7 bases and J dropped 3 bases, with 12 bases sitting between them. The CDR3 sequence is CASTTGRDYGYTF. CDR3 DNA: TGTGCCAGCACCACAGGCAGGGACTATGGCTACACCTTC.

The V call is TRBV9, the J call TRBJ1-1; 8 nucleotides match TRBD1. This CDR3 is 14 amino acids long. Germline trimming cut 0 bases from V and 11 bases from J; bases unmatched to any gene: 9. Germline CDR1 reads SGDLS; CDR2 reads YYNGEE. DNA of the CDR3: TGTGCCAGCAGCGTAGCCGGGCAGGGGGCGCGTGCTTTCTTT. It codes for CASSVAGQGARAFF. The full variable domain, completed using reference TRBV9 and TRBJ1-1, is DSGVTQTPKHLITATGQRVTLRCSPRSGDLSVYWYQQSLDQGLQFLIQYYNGEERAKGNILERFSAQQFPDLHSELNLSSLELGDSALYFCASSVAGQGARAFFGQGTRLTVV.

The J gene is TRBJ1-6, the V gene TRBV30; no clear D. The CDR3 is made up of 11 amino acids. V was cut by 2 bases and J by 7 bases, with 3 bases left in between. Germline-derived CDR1 and CDR2 are GTSNPN and SVGIG (reference sequence). For the CDR3, the DNA is TGTGCCTGGAGTATGAATTCACCCCTCCACTTT. Encoded protein: CAWSMNSPLHF.

The chain links TRBV27 to TRBJ2-1; D unclear. The CDR3 extends over 16 amino acids. The V and J ends lost 2 bases and 0 bases respectively, with 11 bases between them. Germline loops: CDR1 MNHEY, CDR2 SMNVEV (reference sequence). CDR3 protein: CASSLQVPSSYNEQFF. The DNA of the CDR3 is TGTGCCAGCAGTTTACAGGTACCATCCTCCTACAATGAGCAGTTCTTC.

Only one count was recorded for this clone. The V and J genes are TRBV19 and TRBJ1-2, with TRBD1 as a possible D gene (5 bases). From germline, CDR1 is LNHDA and CDR2 SQIVND (reference sequence). The CDR3 sequence is 20 residues long. Trimming removed 4 bases at V and 0 bases at J, with 27 bases between. CDR3 nucleotides: TGTGCCAGTAGTACCCTCCGCATAGATGGACACTTGTATCCTAACTATGGCTACACCTTC. Amino acids: CASSTLRIDGHLYPNYGYTF.

For the CDR3, the DNA is TGTGCCAGCAGCTTGTTCTTCGGACAGGGCGACGGATATGGCTACACCTTC. It yields the protein CASSLFFGQGDGYGYTF. This sequence joins TRBV7-2 and TRBJ1-2; 8 bases align to TRBD1. V gave up 3 bases and J gave up 5 bases; unmatched junction bases: 14. The CDR3 is 17 amino acids. Germline lookup yields CDR1 SGHTA and CDR2 FQGNSA. Full variable domain (remainder filled in from reference TRBV7-2 and TRBJ1-2): GAGVSQSPSNKVTEKGKDVELRCDPISGHTALYWYRQSLGQGLEFLIYFQGNSAPDKSGLPSDRFSAERTGGSVSTLTIQRTQQEDSAVYLCASSLFFGQGDGYGYTFGSGTRLTVV.

This clone was recorded a few times. J is TRBJ1-5 and V is TRBV6-5; D possibly corresponds to TRBD1 (6 bases). Per germline, CDR1 MNHEY and CDR2 SVGAGI. With 6 bases removed from V and 7 bases from J, the gap between germline ends came to 10 bases. The CDR3 length is 12 residues. CDR3: CASSPQGQPQHF. The CDR3 DNA is TGTGCCAGCAGCCCACAGGGACAGCCCCAGCATTTT.

This chain joins TRBV6-2 or TRBV6-3 and TRBJ2-5; 12 bases are shared with TRBD2. This CDR3 is 15 amino acids long. Per germline, CDR1 MNHEY and CDR2 SVGEGT. Losses at the gene ends were 6 bases for V and 0 bases for J; bases not matched to a gene: 2. The CDR3, as DNA: TGTGCCAGCAGCTGGACTAGCGGGGACCAAGAGACCCAGTACTTC. Translated: CASSWTSGDQETQYF.

This chain joins TRBV9 and TRBJ2-1; no clear D. Trimming took 0 bases from V and 6 from J, leaving 13 bases between them. CDR3 length: 15 amino acids. In germline, CDR1 is SGDLS, CDR2 YYNGEE. The CDR3 sequence is CASSVAGGSSNEQFF. In DNA, the CDR3 is TGTGCCAGCAGCGTAGCGGGCGGTAGTAGCAATGAGCAGTTCTTC.

This clone is a singleton in its sample. The V call is TRBV4-2, the J call TRBJ2-2; the D gene is possibly TRBD2 (7 bases). CDR1 and CDR2 from the germline V gene are LGHNA and YNFKEQ. The CDR3 sequence is 16 residues long. Trimming removed 0 bases from V and 3 bases from J, with 11 bases in between. The CDR3 sequence: CASSQERGAYTGELFF. DNA of the CDR3: TGTGCCAGCAGCCAAGAACGGGGGGCCTACACCGGGGAGCTGTTTTTT.

The chain couples TRBV11-2 to TRBJ2-2; TRBD2 matches at 15 bases. V shed 2 bases, J shed 6 bases, and the junction held 1 base outside the gene matches. CDR1 and CDR2 from the germline V gene are SGHAT and FQNNGV. The length of the CDR3 is 16 residues. The CDR3 coding sequence is TGTGCCAGCAGCTTACGGACTAGCGGGGGGGCCGGGGAGCTGTTTTTT. This encodes CASSLRTSGGAGELFF.

The rearrangement joins TRBV11-2 to TRBJ2-7; 7 bases fit TRBD2. Germline CDR1 SGHAT, CDR2 FQNNGV. V gave up 3 bases and J gave up 3 bases; unmatched junction bases: 14. This CDR3 region has 17 residues. DNA of the CDR3: TGTGCCAGCAGCTTCGGTGTTTTGCCAGCGGGGAGCTACGAGCAGTACTTC. Its translation is CASSFGVLPAGSYEQYF. Full variable domain (rest looked up from reference TRBV11-2 and TRBJ2-7): EAGVAQSPRYKIIEKRQSVAFWCNPISGHATLYWYQQILGQGPKLLIQFQNNGVVDDSQLPKDRFSAERLKGVDSTLKIQPAKLEDSAVYLCASSFGVLPAGSYEQYFGPGTRLTVT.

The chain uses TRBV7-9 and TRBJ2-6, with D possibly matching TRBD2 (5 bases). Trimming stripped 2 bases from V and 4 bases from J, with 12 bases between. CDR3 length: 16 residues. CDR1 and CDR2 (germline): SEHNR, FQNEAQ (reference sequence). CDR3 bases: TGTGCCAGCAGCTTAAGTAGGGTAGCGGGGGCCAACGTCCTGACTTTC. The encoded protein is CASSLSRVAGANVLTF.

The chain has TRBV27 and TRBJ1-1, with TRBD1 identical over 9 bases. The junction had 7 bases not matched to a gene; V was cut back by 2 bases and J by 9 bases. CDR1 is MNHEY and CDR2 is SMNVEV in the germline V gene (reference sequence). CDR3 length equals 14 residues. CDR3 bases: TGTGCCAGCAGTTTAAGGACAGGGGCCACAAAAGCTTTCTTT. Encoded protein: CASSLRTGATKAFF.

Notes on this clone: Other DNA sequences from this sample encode an identical CDR3 as well. The chain recombines TRBV11-2 with TRBJ2-7; D may be TRBD1 or TRBD2 (5 bases each). This CDR3 comprises 14 residues. The V end lost 3 bases, the J end lost 2 bases, and 11 bases lay between the germline ends. Germline V CDR1 and CDR2: SGHAT, FQNNGV. CDR3 residues: CASSLGTGTYEQYF. DNA for the CDR3: TGTGCCAGCAGCTTGGGGACGGGTACCTACGAGCAGTACTTC.

This clone appeared a few times. The chain recombines TRBV7-2 with TRBJ2-7, with a possible D match to TRBD1 (6 bases). Germline V gene sequence: CDR1 SGHTA, CDR2 FQGNSA. Between the trimmed V and J ends, which lost 0 bases and 3 bases, there was a span of 18 bases. The CDR3 is made up of 17 amino acids. The CDR3 is CASSLAQGTRILYEQYF. In DNA form, the CDR3 reads TGTGCCAGCAGCTTAGCGCAAGGGACAAGAATTCTCTACGAGCAGTACTTC.

The chain has TRBV4-1 and TRBJ1-2, with 7 bases lining up with TRBD1. Germline loops: CDR1 MGHRA, CDR2 YSYEKL. The CDR3 is 15 amino acids. Germline trimming cut 1 base from V and 1 base from J; bases unmatched to any gene: 3. The CDR3 loop is CASSQVGTVNYGYTF. DNA of the CDR3: TGCGCCAGCAGCCAAGTAGGGACAGTTAACTATGGCTACACCTTC.

This clone was counted a few times. The chain uses TRBV15 and TRBJ2-2; tentative D call: TRBD2 (5 bases). The V end was cut by 5 bases, the J end by 4 bases, with 14 bases between. The CDR3 contains 15 residues. Per germline, CDR1 LNHNV and CDR2 YYDKDF (reference sequence). Here the CDR3 DNA reads TGTGCCACCAGCGCTTACCGGGAACGCACCGGGGAGCTGTTTTTT. Protein sequence: CATSAYRERTGELFF.

The V gene is TRBV27, the J gene TRBJ1-6, with D uncertain. Germline-derived CDR1 and CDR2 are MNHEY and SMNVEV (reference sequence). The V end lost 6 bases, the J end lost 4 bases, and 16 bases lay between the germline ends. The CDR3 contains 16 residues. Here the CDR3 reads CASSPRAALYNSPLHF. The CDR3 DNA reads as TGTGCCAGCAGCCCCCGGGCCGCTCTTTATAATTCACCCCTCCACTTT.

The chain joins TRBV6-5 to TRBJ2-3, with D possibly matching TRBD2 (7 bases). Trimming pared 6 bases from V and 3 bases from J, leaving 16 bases between. The CDR3 runs 15 residues. Per the germline V gene, CDR1 is MNHEY and CDR2 is SVGAGI. The CDR3 DNA sequence: TGTGCCAGCAGGCTGGGGGGGGCACCAACAGATACGCAGTATTTT. Translating it yields CASRLGGAPTDTQYF.

The J gene is TRBJ2-7, the V gene TRBV7-2; D call uncertain. CDR1 and CDR2 (germline): SGHTA, FQGNSA. The CDR3 consists of 14 residues. V shed 4 bases and J shed 4 bases, with 14 bases lying between them. DNA for the CDR3: TGTGCCAGCAGCTCGCCGGGCCGACCATACGAGCAGTACTTC. Protein: CASSSPGRPYEQYF.

V usage is TRBV18 and J usage is TRBJ2-7, with 10 bases that match TRBD1. Germline V gene data show CDR1 as KGHSH and CDR2 as LQKENI. V lost 6 bases to trimming and J lost 5 bases; unmatched junction nucleotides: 4. This CDR3 spans 13 amino acids. CDR3 residues: CASSQTGGNEQYF. In DNA form, the CDR3 reads TGTGCCAGCTCGCAGACAGGGGGCAACGAGCAGTACTTC.